Listed below are T cell receptor beta chains from one sample, sequenced in a study of T cells after somatic rescue of genetic block. Using immunoSEQ multiplex PCR, the repertoire was profiled, and TCRdb retains in-frame clones only, with some absent. The sample gives some 74,000 clones, approximately 90% of which show up once; roughly 2.8% is in the top ten. Sample: peripheral blood mononuclear cells (PBMCs). The receptors were sampled from a man aged 25 to 45. The CDR3 runs from the conserved cysteine through the conserved F or W. The order of the fields is J gene, D gene, V gene, CDR3 protein, CDR3 DNA. D genes are given only for firm matches.

TRBJ2-3 NA TRBV11-1 CASSLVDYPTDTQYF TGTGCCAGCAGCTTAGTAGACTACCCCACAGATACGCAGTATTTT
TRBJ2-7 TRBD2 TRBV6-1 CASSESGGGAYEQYF TGTGCCAGCAGTGAATCCGGCGGGGGGGCTTACGAGCAGTACTTC
TRBJ2-7 NA TRBV11-2 CASSPQLGGSYEQYF TGTGCCAGCAGTCCCCAGTTGGGAGGATCTTACGAGCAGTACTTC
TRBJ1-4 NA TRBV11-2 CASSLVFGQGEKLFF TGTGCCAGCAGCTTAGTCTTCGGGCAGGGAGAAAAACTGTTTTTT
TRBJ1-1 TRBD1 TRBV7-2 CASSLYGQGRLNTEAFF TGTGCCAGCAGCTTATACGGACAGGGAAGGTTGAACACTGAAGCTTTCTTT
TRBJ2-5 NA TRBV6-1 CASSPTGGGGLTQYF TGTGCCAGCAGTCCCACCGGAGGCGGGGGCCTGACCCAGTACTTC
TRBJ2-5 NA TRBV9 CASSVGRLNSGAETQYF TGTGCCAGCAGCGTTGGGAGGCTGAACTCGGGAGCCGAGACCCAGTACTTC
TRBJ2-5 TRBD2 TRBV11-2 CASSLGGLAVKETQYF TGTGCCAGCAGCTTAGGAGGACTAGCGGTAAAAGAGACCCAGTACTTC
TRBJ1-5 TRBD1 TRBV10-3 CAIGGQNQPQHF TGTGCCATCGGGGGACAGAATCAGCCCCAGCATTTT
TRBJ2-3 NA TRBV18 CASAQGFGTDTQYF TGTGCCAGTGCCCAGGGTTTCGGCACAGATACGCAGTATTTT
TRBJ2-3 NA TRBV4-1 CASSPGPGFTDTQYF TGCGCCAGCAGCCCAGGCCCCGGGTTCACAGATACGCAGTATTTT
TRBJ2-5 NA TRBV18 CASSPRQQETQYF TGTGCCAGCTCACCACGGCAACAAGAGACCCAGTACTTC
TRBJ2-1 TRBD1 TRBV19 CASTGAYNEQFF TGTGCCAGCACAGGGGCTTACAATGAGCAGTTCTTC
TRBJ1-5 NA TRBV10-3 CAITRDSNQPQHF TGTGCCATCACCCGGGATAGCAATCAGCCCCAGCATTTT